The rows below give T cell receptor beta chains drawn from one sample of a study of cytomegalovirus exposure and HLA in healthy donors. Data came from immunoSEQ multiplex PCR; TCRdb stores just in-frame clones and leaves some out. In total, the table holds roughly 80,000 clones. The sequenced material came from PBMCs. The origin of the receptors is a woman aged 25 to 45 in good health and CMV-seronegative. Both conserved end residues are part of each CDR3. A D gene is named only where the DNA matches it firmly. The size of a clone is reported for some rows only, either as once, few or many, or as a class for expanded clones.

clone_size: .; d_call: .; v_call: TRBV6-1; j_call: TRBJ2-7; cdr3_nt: TGTGCCAGCAGCACGGGGTCCTACGAGCAGTACTTC; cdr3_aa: CASSTGSYEQYF
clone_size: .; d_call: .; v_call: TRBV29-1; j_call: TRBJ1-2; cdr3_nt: TGCAGCGTTGAAGTTCCGTCTTGGCGGTCAAGGGGCTACACCTTC; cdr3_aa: CSVEVPSWRSRGYTF
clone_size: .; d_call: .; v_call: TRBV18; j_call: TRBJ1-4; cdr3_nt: TGTGCCAGCTCACCGAACCGGGGTAATGAAAAACTGTTTTTT; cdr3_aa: CASSPNRGNEKLFF
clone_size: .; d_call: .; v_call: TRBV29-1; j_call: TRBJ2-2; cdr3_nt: TGCAGCGTGCAAAGAGTAGCCGCCGGGGAGCTGTTTTTT; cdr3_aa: CSVQRVAAGELFF
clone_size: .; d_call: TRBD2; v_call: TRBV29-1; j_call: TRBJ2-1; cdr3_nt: TGCAGCGTTGCACTAGCGGGGTACAATGAGCAGTTCTTC; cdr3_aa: CSVALAGYNEQFF
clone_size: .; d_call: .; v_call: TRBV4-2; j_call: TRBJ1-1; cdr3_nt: TGTGCCAGCAGCCAAGGCAGAACGAACACTGAAGCTTTCTTT; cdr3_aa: CASSQGRTNTEAFF
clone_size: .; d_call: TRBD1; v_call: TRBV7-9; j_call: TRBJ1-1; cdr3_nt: TGTGCCAGCAACAGGGGAAACACTGAAGCTTTCTTT; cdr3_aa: CASNRGNTEAFF
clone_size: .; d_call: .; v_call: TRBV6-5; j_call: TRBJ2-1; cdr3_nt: TGTGCCAGCAGTTATCGGTTATACAATGAGCAGTTCTTC; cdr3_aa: CASSYRLYNEQFF
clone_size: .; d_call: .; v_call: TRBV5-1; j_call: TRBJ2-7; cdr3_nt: .; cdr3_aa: CASSSSGTGGEQYF
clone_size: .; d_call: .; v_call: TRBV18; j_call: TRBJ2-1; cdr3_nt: TGTGCCAGCTCACTCAGGGGTCAGGGCTACAATGAGCAGTTCTTC; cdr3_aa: CASSLRGQGYNEQFF
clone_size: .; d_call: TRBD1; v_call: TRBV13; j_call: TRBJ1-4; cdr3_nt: TGTGCCAGCAGCTCGGGACAGGGAGTTGAAAAACTGTTTTTT; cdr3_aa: CASSSGQGVEKLFF
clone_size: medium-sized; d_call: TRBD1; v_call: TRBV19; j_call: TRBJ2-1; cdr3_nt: TGTGCCAGTAGGCTGGACAGGAGCTCCTACAATGAGCAGTTCTTC; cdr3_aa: CASRLDRSSYNEQFF
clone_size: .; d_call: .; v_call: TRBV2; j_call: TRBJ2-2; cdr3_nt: TGTGCCAGCAGTGGAACAGGCACCGGGGAGCTGTTTTTT; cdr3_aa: CASSGTGTGELFF
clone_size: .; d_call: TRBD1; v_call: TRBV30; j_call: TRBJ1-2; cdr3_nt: TGTGCCTGGAGTGTACTGACAGGGAACTATGGCTACACCTTC; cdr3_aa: CAWSVLTGNYGYTF
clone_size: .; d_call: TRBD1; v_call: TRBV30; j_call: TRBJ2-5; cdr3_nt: TGTGCCTGGAGTGTGGTCACAGGGGGGACCCAGTACTTC; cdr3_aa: CAWSVVTGGTQYF
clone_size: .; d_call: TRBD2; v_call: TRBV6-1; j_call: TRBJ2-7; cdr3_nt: TGTGCCAGCAGTGAACTAGCGGGGGGCTCCTACGAGCAGTACTTC; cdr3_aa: CASSELAGGSYEQYF
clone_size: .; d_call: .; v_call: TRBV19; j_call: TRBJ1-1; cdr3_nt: TGTGCCAGTAAAGTGGTGGGGGGAAGCACTGAAGCTTTCTTT; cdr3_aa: CASKVVGGSTEAFF
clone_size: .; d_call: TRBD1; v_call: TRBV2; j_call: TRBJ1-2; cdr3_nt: TGTGCCAGCATTGAAAGTGGGACAGGGGAACACTATGGCTACACCTTC; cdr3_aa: CASIESGTGEHYGYTF
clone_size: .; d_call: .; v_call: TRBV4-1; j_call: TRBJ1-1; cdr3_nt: TGCGCCAGCAGCAATCACCTCGGGGGGACTGAAGCTTTCTTT; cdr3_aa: CASSNHLGGTEAFF
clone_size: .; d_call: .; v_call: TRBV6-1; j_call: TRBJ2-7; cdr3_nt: TGTGCCAGCAGCGTGTGGGCTGATGGCGAGCAGTACTTC; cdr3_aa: CASSVWADGEQYF
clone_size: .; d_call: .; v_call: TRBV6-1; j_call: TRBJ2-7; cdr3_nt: TGTGCCAGCAGCAAAGGGGACTACGAGCAGTACTTC; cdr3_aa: CASSKGDYEQYF
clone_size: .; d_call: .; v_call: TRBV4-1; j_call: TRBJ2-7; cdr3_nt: TGCGCCAGCAGCCAAGAAGGGTGGGAGAGTCCCTACGAGCAGTACTTC; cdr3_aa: CASSQEGWESPYEQYF
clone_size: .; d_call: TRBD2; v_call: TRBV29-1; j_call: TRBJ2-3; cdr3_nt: TGCAGCGTCGCCGGACTAGCGGGGAGCACAGATACGCAGTATTTT; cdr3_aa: CSVAGLAGSTDTQYF
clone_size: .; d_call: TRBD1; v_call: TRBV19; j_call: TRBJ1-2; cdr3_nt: TGTGCCAGTAGTATGGGGAACAGGGGGCGCGACTATGGCTACACCTTC; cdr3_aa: CASSMGNRGRDYGYTF
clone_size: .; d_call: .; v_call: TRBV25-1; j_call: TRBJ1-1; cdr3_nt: TGTGCCAGCAGTGACTGGAACACTGAAGCTTTCTTT; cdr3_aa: CASSDWNTEAFF
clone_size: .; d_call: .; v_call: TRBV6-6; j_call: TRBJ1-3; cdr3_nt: TGTGCCAGCAGTTACGGGGGACAAAGCTCTGGAAACACCATATATTTT; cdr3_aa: CASSYGGQSSGNTIYF
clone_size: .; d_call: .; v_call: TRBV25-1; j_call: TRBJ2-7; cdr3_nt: TGTGCCAGCAGTGAAGCGGACAGAGCCGACGAGCAGTACTTC; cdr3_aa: CASSEADRADEQYF
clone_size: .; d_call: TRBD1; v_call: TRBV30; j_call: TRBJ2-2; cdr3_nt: TGTGCCTGGAGCCCCGGGACAGGGGCCGACGGGGAGCTGTTTTTT; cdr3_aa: CAWSPGTGADGELFF
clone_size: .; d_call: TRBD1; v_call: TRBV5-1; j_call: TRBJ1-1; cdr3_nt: TGCGCCAGCAGCGCACAGGGGGGGAACACTGAAGCTTTCTTT; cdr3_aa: CASSAQGGNTEAFF